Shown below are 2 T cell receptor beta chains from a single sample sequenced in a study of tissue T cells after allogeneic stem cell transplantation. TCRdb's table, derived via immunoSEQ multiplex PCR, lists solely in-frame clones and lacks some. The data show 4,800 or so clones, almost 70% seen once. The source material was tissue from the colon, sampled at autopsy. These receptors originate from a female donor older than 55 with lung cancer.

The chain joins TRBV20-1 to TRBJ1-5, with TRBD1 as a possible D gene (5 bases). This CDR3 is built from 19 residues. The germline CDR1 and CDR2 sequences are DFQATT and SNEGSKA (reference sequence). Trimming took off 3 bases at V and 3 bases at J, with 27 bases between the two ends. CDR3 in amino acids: CSASIFGRGGEPDNQPQHF. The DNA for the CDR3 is TGCAGTGCTAGTATATTCGGGCGAGGAGGGGAACCGGACAATCAGCCCCAGCATTTT.

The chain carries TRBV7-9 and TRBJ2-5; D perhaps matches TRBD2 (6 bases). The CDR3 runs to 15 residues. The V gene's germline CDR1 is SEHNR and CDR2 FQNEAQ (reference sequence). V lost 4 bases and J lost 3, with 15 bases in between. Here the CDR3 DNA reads TGTGCCAGCAGCTCGACTAGGGGCAACAAAGAGACCCAGTACTTC. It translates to CASSSTRGNKETQYF.